Listed below are T cell receptor beta chains from one sample, sequenced in a study of T-cell reconstitution after alpha-beta-depleted transplantation in children. TCRdb reanalysed the PCR reads using MiXCR and keeps one entry per CDR3 protein. Among over 200,000 distinct CDR3 sequences listed, roughly a tenth were seen once. The specimen was PBMCs, collected before TCRalphabeta/CD19-depleted stem cell transplant. The origin of the receptors is a child less than two years old with acute myeloid leukemia, due to receive a stem cell transplant. Both conserved end residues are part of each CDR3. The order of the fields is clone size, J gene, D gene, V gene, CDR3 protein, CDR3 DNA. The D gene is left open where the match is weak. Size is stated for part of the rows, as once, few or many counts, or as a class when the clone is expanded.

>NA|TRBJ1-5|NA|TRBV18
CANSPANSNQPQHF
TGTGCCAACTCACCAGCGAATAGCAATCAGCCCCAGCATTTT
>many|TRBJ2-1|TRBD2|TRBV7-2
CASSLASPTSGLQSWEQFF
TGTGCCAGCAGCTTAGCCTCCCCTACTAGCGGACTACAATCATGGGAGCAGTTCTTC
>many|TRBJ1-1|TRBD1|TRBV29-1
CSVTGQESTEAFF
TGCAGCGTTACTGGACAGGAGAGCACTGAAGCTTTCTTT
>many|TRBJ2-1|NA|TRBV20-1
CSARPGPYNEQFF
TGCAGTGCCCGACCAGGGCCTTACAATGAGCAGTTCTTC
>many|TRBJ2-1|NA|TRBV20-1
CSACRFTCFF
TGCAGTGCTTGTAGATTCACTTGTTTCTTC
>many|TRBJ2-6|NA|TRBV5-1
CASSLTGRSGANVLTF
TGCGCCAGCAGCTTGACAGGGCGCTCTGGGGCCAACGTCCTGACTTTC
>many|TRBJ2-7|TRBD2|TRBV20-1
CSASRVNSGVSYEQYF
TGCAGTGCTAGTCGCGTTAACAGCGGGGTCTCCTACGAGCAGTACTTC
>many|TRBJ2-2|TRBD1|TRBV29-1
CSVLGTGGAGELFF
TGCAGCGTCCTTGGGACAGGGGGAGCCGGGGAGCTGTTTTTT
>many|TRBJ1-2|NA|TRBV4-2
CASSQDHTGGYGYTF
TGTGCCAGCAGCCAAGATCACACCGGGGGCTATGGCTACACCTTC
>many|TRBJ1-2|TRBD1|TRBV20-1
CSATKGGQETNYGYTF
TGCAGTGCCACTAAGGGAGGACAGGAGACTAACTATGGCTACACCTTC
>many|TRBJ2-7|TRBD1|TRBV4-3
CASSQDLRTGKNEQYF
TGCGCCAGCAGCCAAGATCTCAGGACAGGGAAGAACGAGCAGTACTTC
>few|TRBJ1-6|TRBD1|TRBV11-2
CASSTPDRERSYNSPLHF
TGTGCCAGCAGCACGCCCGACAGGGAGAGGTCCTATAATTCACCCCTCCACTTT
>many|TRBJ1-1|TRBD1|TRBV29-1
CSAWPGQGTGSEAFF
TGCAGCGCCTGGCCGGGACAGGGGACGGGGAGTGAAGCTTTCTTT
>many|TRBJ1-5|NA|TRBV5-5
CASSLTVGGSPPQHF
TGTGCCAGCAGCTTAACAGTCGGGGGTTCTCCGCCCCAGCATTTT
>many|TRBJ2-3|TRBD2|TRBV12-3/TRBV12-4
CASSLRLAISTDTQYF
TGTGCCAGCAGTTTAAGACTAGCAATAAGCACAGATACGCAGTATTTT
>NA|TRBJ2-2|TRBD2|TRBV28
CASSLRLAGTGELFF
TGTGCCAGCAGTTTACGGCTAGCGGGAACCGGGGAGCTGTTTTTT
>many|TRBJ2-2|NA|TRBV20-1
CSAPAGTGELFF
TGCAGTGCCCCGGCCGGCACCGGGGAGCTGTTTTTT
>NA|TRBJ1-3|NA|TRBV2
CASSEAGGQRENTIYF
TGTGCCAGCAGTGAAGCGGGAGGACAGAGGGAAAACACCATATATTTT
>many|TRBJ2-5|NA|TRBV10-3
CAISESGRQETQYF
TGTGCCATCAGTGAGTCTGGCAGGCAAGAGACCCAGTACTTC
>many|TRBJ2-5|NA|TRBV5-1
CASSLAGEYQETQYF
TGCGCCAGCAGCTTGGCCGGAGAGTACCAAGAGACCCAGTACTTC
>many|TRBJ2-3|NA|TRBV6-2/TRBV6-3
CASSYGGADTQYF
TGTGCCAGCAGTTACGGTGGGGCAGATACGCAGTATTTT
>many|TRBJ2-2|NA|TRBV29-1
CSGRVEQGYNTGELFF
TGCAGCGGAAGGGTCGAGCAGGGATATAACACCGGGGAGCTGTTTTTT
>many|TRBJ2-7|NA|TRBV3-1
CASSFHRGEYEQYF
TGTGCCAGCAGCTTCCATCGAGGCGAATACGAGCAGTACTTC
>few|TRBJ2-7|NA|TRBV30
CAWSVMGSNEQYF
TGTGCCTGGAGTGTCATGGGGTCCAACGAGCAGTACTTC
>many|TRBJ2-3|NA|TRBV5-1
CASSLEPGDRTDTQYF
TGCGCCAGCAGCTTGGAGCCGGGGGACCGCACAGATACGCAGTATTTT
>many|TRBJ1-1|NA|TRBV12-3/TRBV12-4
CASSLQLMNTEAFF
TGTGCCAGCAGTTTACAGTTGATGAACACTGAAGCTTTCTTT
>many|TRBJ2-3|TRBD2|TRBV20-1
CSARVAGVTDTQYF
TGCAGTGCTAGAGTAGCGGGTGTTACAGATACGCAGTATTTT
>many|TRBJ2-2|NA|TRBV7-2
CASSYNVGLAAGELFF
TGTGCCAGCAGCTACAACGTTGGTCTAGCAGCCGGGGAGCTGTTTTTT
>many|TRBJ2-5|NA|TRBV7-9
CASSTPTGRGETQYF
TGTGCCAGCAGCACGCCGACAGGGCGGGGCGAGACCCAGTACTTC
>few|TRBJ2-2|NA|TRBV24-1
CATSDYRLPNTGELFF
TGTGCCACCAGTGATTACAGACTACCGAACACCGGGGAGCTGTTTTTT
>few|TRBJ1-1|NA|TRBV20-1
CSARAGTKTEAFF
TGCAGTGCTAGAGCCGGGACAAAAACTGAAGCTTTCTTT
>NA|TRBJ2-2|NA|TRBV30
CAWSVLSGAGELFF
TGTGCCTGGAGTGTACTGAGTGGGGCCGGGGAGCTGTTTTTT
>many|TRBJ1-2|NA|TRBV30
CAEGEGPAYGYTF
TGTGCCGAAGGTGAGGGTCCGGCCTATGGCTACACCTTC
>NA|TRBJ2-7|NA|TRBV28
CASSSGDSYEQYF
TGTGCCAGCAGTTCCGGGGATTCGTACGAGCAGTACTTC
>many|TRBJ2-5|NA|TRBV9
CASNLTKETQYF
TGTGCCAGCAACCTCACAAAAGAGACCCAGTACTTC
>many|TRBJ2-3|TRBD2|TRBV5-1
CASRPRGVAGVDTQYF
TGCGCCAGCCGACCTCGGGGGGTAGCGGGAGTCGATACGCAGTATTTT
>many|TRBJ2-1|TRBD2|TRBV28
CASSFLSGSKNEQFF
TGTGCCAGCAGTTTTCTTAGCGGGAGTAAAAATGAGCAGTTCTTC
>few|TRBJ2-3|TRBD1|TRBV7-4
CASRLCLLRQGVKTDTQYF
TGTGCCAGCAGGTTATGCCTGCTCCGCCAGGGGGTGAAGACAGATACGCAGTATTTT
>few|TRBJ1-4|NA|TRBV5-1
CASSPARDTSLLNEKLFF
TGCGCCAGCAGCCCGGCTCGGGACACCTCCCTACTTAATGAAAAACTGTTTTTT
>many|TRBJ2-3|TRBD2|TRBV4-3
CASSQESPRAGDTDTQYF
TGCGCCAGCAGCCAAGAGTCGCCCCGAGCGGGAGACACAGATACGCAGTATTTT
>many|TRBJ1-1|NA|TRBV6-5
CASSYYMTGMNTEAFF
TGTGCCAGCAGTTACTACATGACAGGCATGAACACTGAAGCTTTCTTT
>many|TRBJ2-1|TRBD2|TRBV20-1
CSAKAGAPYNEQFF
TGCAGTGCCAAAGCGGGAGCCCCCTACAATGAGCAGTTCTTC